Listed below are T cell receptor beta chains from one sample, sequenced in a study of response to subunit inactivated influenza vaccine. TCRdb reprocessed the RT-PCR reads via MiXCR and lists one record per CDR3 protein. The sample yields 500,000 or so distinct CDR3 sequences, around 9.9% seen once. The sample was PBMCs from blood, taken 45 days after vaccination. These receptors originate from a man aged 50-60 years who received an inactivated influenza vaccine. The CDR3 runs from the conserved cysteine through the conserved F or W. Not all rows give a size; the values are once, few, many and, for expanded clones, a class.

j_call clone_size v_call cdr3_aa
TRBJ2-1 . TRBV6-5 CASSYWPWRGKNYNEQFF
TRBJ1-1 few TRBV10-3 CAIRSEGLNTEAFF
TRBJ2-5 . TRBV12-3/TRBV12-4 CASSVRGEETQYF
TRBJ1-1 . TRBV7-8 CASSPGAGGVWTEAFF
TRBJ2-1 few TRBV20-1 CSARVPKWGLADNEQFF
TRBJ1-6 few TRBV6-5 CASSYQAGQGDSPLHF
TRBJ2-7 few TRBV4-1 CASSQGTGEIYEQYF
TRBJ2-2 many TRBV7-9 CASSLDRHTGELFF
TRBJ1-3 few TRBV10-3 CAISESGNRVSGNTIYF
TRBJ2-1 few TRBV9 CASSAAAGALNEQFF
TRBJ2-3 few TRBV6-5 CASSYGSGMADTQYF
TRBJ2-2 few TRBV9 CASSVAPGTNTGELFF
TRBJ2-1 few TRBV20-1 CSSRTSGSNEQFF
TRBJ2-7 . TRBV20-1 CSARVAGRRYEQYF
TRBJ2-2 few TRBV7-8 CASSFRTGGAGELFF
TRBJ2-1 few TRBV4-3 CASSQEGGPYNEQFF
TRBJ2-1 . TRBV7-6 CASSYTSGRGNEQFF
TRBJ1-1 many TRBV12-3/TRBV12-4 CASSWRVVAEAFF
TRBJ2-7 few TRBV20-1 CSARLDRGYEQYF
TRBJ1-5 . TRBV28 CASSNQGSQHF
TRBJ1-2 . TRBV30 CAWSVWQGPTLGGYTF
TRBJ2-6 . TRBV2 CASVPGLGLAGPGANVLTF
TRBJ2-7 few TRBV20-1 CSAVLAGAAYEQYF
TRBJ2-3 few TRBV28 CARWSTASTDTQYF
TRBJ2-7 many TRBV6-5 CASSYAALGTYEQYF
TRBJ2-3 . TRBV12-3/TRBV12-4 CASSLSGADTQYF
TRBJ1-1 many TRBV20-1 CSASDRVTEAFF
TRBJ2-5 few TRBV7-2 CASSFRDRGSYRETQYF
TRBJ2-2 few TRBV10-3 CAIRGPGLAGDHTGELFF
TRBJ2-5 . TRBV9 CASSVAPGPETQYF
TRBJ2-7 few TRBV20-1 CSATPRSGTSSYEQYF
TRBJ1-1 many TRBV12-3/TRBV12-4 CASSSSSNWRTSEAFF
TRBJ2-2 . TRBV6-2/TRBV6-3 CASRMTSGKIPGELFF
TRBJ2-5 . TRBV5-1 CASSNGQGGETQYF
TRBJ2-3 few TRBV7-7 CASSASGGSDTQYF
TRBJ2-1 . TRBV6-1 CASSKKREGYNEQFF
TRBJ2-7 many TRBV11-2 CASSARAVVGAGEQYF
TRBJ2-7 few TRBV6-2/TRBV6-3 CASRLAGGIEQYF
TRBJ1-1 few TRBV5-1 CASKKESTFAEAFF
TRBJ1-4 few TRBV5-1 CASSPGTGGGNEKLFF
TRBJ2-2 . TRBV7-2 CASSPGLGGELFF
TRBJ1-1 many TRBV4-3 CASSQFPNTEAFF
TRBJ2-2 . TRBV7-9 CASSLAIVTDGTGELFF
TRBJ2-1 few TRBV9 CASSVGRGGNNEQFF
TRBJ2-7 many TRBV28 CASSLSPHFRYEQYF
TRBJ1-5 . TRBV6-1 CASGRYDGARNQPQHF
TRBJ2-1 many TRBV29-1 CSVSGRGQNSYNEQFF
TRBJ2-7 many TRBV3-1 CASSQGPGRYEQYF
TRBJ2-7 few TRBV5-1 CASSLRGLHEQYF
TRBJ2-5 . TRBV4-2 CASSQPGQGPGETQYF
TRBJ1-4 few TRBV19 CASSTWDVEKLFF
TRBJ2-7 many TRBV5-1 CASSSRDRGVYEQYF